This TCR beta chain emerged from a study of cytomegalovirus exposure and HLA in healthy donors. On this clone: The antigen remains unidentified.

Amplification used 60 Vbeta primers and 13 Jbeta primers. Generated by immunoSEQ multiplex PCR, the TCRdb table keeps only in-frame clones and is missing some. The sample gives roughly 160,000 clones, roughly 81% of which show up once; 13% is in the top ten. General study results and limits: Previous analysis showed most TCR beta V segments were productive about 87% or about 30% of the time. The HLA-A and HLA-B alleles of most subjects were reportedly predicted accurately from TCR beta sequences. Because they were indistinguishable, some V segments, including TRBV6-2 and TRBV6-3, were excluded.

The CDR3 contains 14 residues. CDR1 is SGHAT and CDR2 is FQNNGV in the germline V gene. Trimming removed 4 bases at V and 6 bases at J, with 15 bases between. The sample consisted of PBMCs. This sequence was found in a woman aged 50 to 65 in good health and CMV-seronegative. This rearrangement joins TRBV11-2 to TRBJ1-1, with D possibly matching TRBD1 (6 bases). CDR3 DNA: TGTGCCAGCAGCTCCCTACAGGGTTTCGCTGAAGCTTTCTTT. Translating it yields CASSSLQGFAEAFF.